A selection of T cell receptor beta chains follows, all from one sample in a study of naive and memory T cell subsets. TCRdb re-analysed the UMI-ligation and nested PCR reads in MiXCR, keeping a single row per CDR3 protein. This table has 15,000 to 20,000 distinct CDR3 sequences, around 10% appearing once. The sample was central memory CD8+ T cells from blood. The source of these receptors is a human donor in good health. CDR3s include the opening cysteine and the closing phenylalanine or tryptophan. The D gene is left open where the match is weak. Some rows mark clone size as missing; the rest say once, few, many or name a class of expanded clone.

- | TRBJ1-5 | - | TRBV4-3 | CASSQVAGFQPQHF | TGCGCCAGCAGCCAAGTGGCGGGATTTCAGCCCCAGCATTTT
many | TRBJ2-1 | TRBD2 | TRBV13 | CASSLDVAGGPREQFF | TGTGCCAGCAGCTTAGACGTAGCGGGGGGGCCCAGGGAGCAGTTCTTC
few | TRBJ2-7 | - | TRBV12-3/TRBV12-4 | CASRKLDGSVEQYF | TGTGCCAGCAGAAAATTGGACGGCAGTGTCGAGCAGTACTTC
few | TRBJ2-1 | TRBD2 | TRBV29-1 | CSVLAGGSYNEQFF | TGCAGCGTTTTAGCGGGCGGCTCCTACAATGAGCAGTTCTTC
many | TRBJ2-1 | TRBD2 | TRBV20-1 | CSARALASGYNEQFF | TGCAGTGCTAGAGCATTGGCTAGCGGATACAATGAGCAGTTCTTC
large | TRBJ2-2 | TRBD2 | TRBV3-1 | CASSPTRLAGGTGELFF | TGTGCCAGCAGCCCAACCAGACTAGCGGGAGGAACCGGGGAGCTGTTTTTT
many | TRBJ1-2 | TRBD1 | TRBV20-1 | CSAKGAQVPLYGYTF | TGCAGTGCTAAGGGGGCGCAGGTCCCGCTCTATGGCTACACCTTC
- | TRBJ2-1 | - | TRBV10-3 | CAISESAMGTFGDEQFF | TGTGCCATCAGTGAGTCGGCGATGGGAACTTTTGGGGATGAGCAGTTCTTC
- | TRBJ2-1 | - | TRBV14 | CASSQEPGWGNEQFF | TGTGCCAGCAGCCAAGAACCAGGTTGGGGTAATGAGCAGTTCTTC
many | TRBJ2-7 | - | TRBV15 | CATSRHPGDSSYEQYF | TGTGCCACCAGCAGACACCCGGGGGATTCATCCTACGAGCAGTACTTC
many | TRBJ2-3 | - | TRBV6-5 | CASSYSTGLASDTQYF | TGTGCCAGCAGTTACTCGACGGGCCTCGCTTCAGATACGCAGTATTTT
few | TRBJ2-7 | TRBD2 | TRBV14 | CASSPQRGTSAGEQYF | TGTGCCAGCAGCCCACAAAGGGGGACTAGCGCGGGCGAGCAGTACTTC
many | TRBJ1-3 | - | TRBV20-1 | CSARDARASSGNTIYF | TGCAGTGCTAGAGACGCCAGGGCTAGCTCTGGAAACACCATATATTTT
medium-sized | TRBJ2-5 | TRBD2 | TRBV7-9 | CASSLGLAGNQETQYF | TGTGCCAGCAGCTTGGGGTTAGCGGGAAACCAAGAGACCCAGTACTTC
few | TRBJ1-1 | - | TRBV4-2 | CASSQEPNTEAFF | TGTGCCAGCAGCCAAGAACCTAACACTGAAGCTTTCTTT
medium-sized | TRBJ2-3 | TRBD2 | TRBV2 | CASSESSGGTDTQYF | TGTGCCAGCAGTGAGTCTAGCGGAGGCACAGATACGCAGTATTTT
- | TRBJ2-7 | TRBD2 | TRBV5-1 | CASSKAGGNYEQYF | TGCGCCAGCAGCAAAGCGGGAGGAAACTACGAGCAGTACTTC
few | TRBJ2-2 | - | TRBV21-1 | CASSRFALGTGELFF | -
many | TRBJ2-3 | - | TRBV9 | CASSVGAQDTGDTQYF | TGTGCCAGCAGCGTAGGGGCACAGGATACGGGAGATACGCAGTATTTT
- | TRBJ1-5 | - | TRBV20-1 | CSAKGQPNQPQHF | TGCAGTGCCAAGGGACAACCCAATCAGCCCCAGCATTTT
few | TRBJ1-4 | - | TRBV7-2 | CASSEGPSGATNEKLFF | TGTGCCAGCAGCGAGGGACCCTCCGGGGCAACTAATGAAAAACTGTTTTTT
few | TRBJ2-4 | TRBD2 | TRBV16 | CASSQSSLAATQIAKNIQYF | TGTGCCAGCAGCCAATCTTCCCTAGCGGCCACCCAGATAGCCAAAAACATTCAGTACTTC
many | TRBJ2-5 | - | TRBV12-3/TRBV12-4 | CASSFRQYQETQYF | TGTGCCAGCAGTTTCCGGCAGTACCAAGAGACCCAGTACTTC
few | TRBJ2-6 | - | TRBV15 | CATSRDQAAGANVLTF | TGTGCCACCAGCAGAGATCAGGCGGCCGGGGCCAACGTCCTGACTTTC
- | TRBJ2-3 | - | TRBV6-4 | CASSEGALTDTQYF | TGTGCCAGCAGTGAAGGTGCGCTGACAGATACGCAGTATTTT
- | TRBJ1-5 | TRBD1 | TRBV12-3/TRBV12-4 | CASSSPGTGDQPQHF | TGTGCCAGCAGTTCCCCCGGGACAGGGGACCAGCCCCAGCATTTT
- | TRBJ2-7 | - | TRBV28 | CASMGDSYEQYF | TGTGCCAGCATGGGCGATTCCTACGAGCAGTACTTC
- | TRBJ2-1 | - | TRBV29-1 | CSVRERSYYNEQFF | TGCAGCGTTCGGGAGCGAAGTTACTACAATGAGCAGTTCTTC
- | TRBJ2-3 | TRBD2 | TRBV2 | CASMASGGASTDTQYF | TGTGCCAGCATGGCTAGCGGGGGGGCTTCGACAGATACGCAGTATTTT
many | TRBJ1-1 | TRBD1 | TRBV29-1 | CSVGQGAKSTEAFF | TGCAGCGTTGGACAGGGGGCGAAGTCCACTGAAGCTTTCTTT
many | TRBJ1-6 | TRBD1 | TRBV4-3 | CASSQDPGQGGSPLHF | TGCGCCAGCAGCCAAGATCCCGGACAGGGGGGTTCACCCCTCCACTTT
many | TRBJ2-5 | - | TRBV12-3/TRBV12-4 | CASTPPEQETQYF | TGTGCCAGCACCCCTCCGGAGCAAGAGACCCAGTACTTC
many | TRBJ1-1 | - | TRBV27 | CASSLWDKINTEAFF | TGTGCCAGCAGTTTGTGGGACAAAATAAACACTGAAGCTTTCTTT
few | TRBJ2-6 | TRBD1 | TRBV2 | CATLDREYSGANVLTF | TGTGCCACCCTTGACAGGGAATACTCTGGGGCCAACGTCCTGACTTTC
many | TRBJ2-7 | - | TRBV5-4 | CASSFPGSPYEQYF | TGTGCCAGCAGCTTTCCGGGATCACCGTACGAGCAGTACTTC
many | TRBJ1-5 | - | TRBV20-1 | CSARARRVQPQHF | TGCAGTGCTAGAGCCAGAAGGGTTCAGCCCCAGCATTTT
- | TRBJ1-5 | - | TRBV6-5 | CASSSTPQPQHF | TGTGCCAGCAGTTCGACCCCTCAGCCCCAGCATTTT
few | TRBJ1-1 | TRBD1 | TRBV20-1 | CSARDRGLGMNTEAFF | TGCAGTGCTAGGGACAGGGGGCTGGGTATGAACACTGAAGCTTTCTTT
medium-sized | TRBJ2-1 | TRBD2 | TRBV10-3 | CAISQLAGVNYNEQFF | TGTGCCATCAGCCAACTAGCGGGAGTTAACTACAATGAGCAGTTCTTC
few | TRBJ2-3 | TRBD2 | TRBV6-4 | CASSVSGGATDTQYF | TGTGCCAGCAGCGTTAGCGGGGGGGCCACAGATACGCAGTATTTT
many | TRBJ1-2 | - | TRBV6-1 | CASNRAVSGVYGYTF | TGTGCCAGCAATCGGGCGGTTTCAGGGGTGTATGGCTACACCTTC
few | TRBJ1-1 | - | TRBV6-6 | CASRGGQLNTEAFF | TGTGCCAGCAGGGGGGGACAACTGAACACTGAAGCTTTCTTT
many | TRBJ2-5 | - | TRBV27 | CASSSGGLGETQYF | TGTGCCAGCAGTTCAGGGGGGTTAGGGGAGACCCAGTACTTC
- | TRBJ2-5 | TRBD1 | TRBV5-6 | CASSFLSGGETQYF | TGTGCCAGCAGCTTCCTATCAGGGGGTGAGACCCAGTACTTC
- | TRBJ2-7 | TRBD1 | TRBV6-1 | CASSDIGGLGYEQYF | TGTGCCAGCAGTGATATAGGGGGCCTCGGCTACGAGCAGTACTTC
many | TRBJ2-1 | - | TRBV4-2 | CASRFTLGVNEQFF | TGTGCCAGCAGATTTACTTTGGGGGTAAATGAGCAGTTCTTC
- | TRBJ1-1 | - | TRBV21-1 | CASSNFPEVNTEAFF | TGTGCCAGCAGCAATTTCCCTGAAGTAAACACTGAAGCTTTCTTT
few | TRBJ2-1 | - | TRBV27 | CASSLWVTAHVKFF | TGTGCCAGCAGTTTATGGGTGACAGCTCACGTGAAGTTCTTC
few | TRBJ2-1 | - | TRBV9 | CASSVAGAEQFF | TGTGCCAGCAGCGTAGCAGGGGCTGAGCAGTTCTTC
few | TRBJ2-1 | - | TRBV3-1 | CASSQEIWDFSYNEQFF | TGTGCCAGCAGCCAAGAGATATGGGACTTCTCCTACAATGAGCAGTTCTTC
- | TRBJ1-5 | - | TRBV28 | CASSSLLVDRQPQHF | TGTGCCAGCAGTTCCCTACTGGTGGACCGACAGCCCCAGCATTTT
many | TRBJ2-5 | TRBD2 | TRBV24-1 | CATSDWASGRTETQYF | TGTGCCACCAGTGATTGGGCTAGCGGGAGGACGGAGACCCAGTACTTC
- | TRBJ2-3 | - | TRBV7-8 | CASSLGASPTDTQYF | TGTGCCAGCAGCTTAGGCGCTAGCCCCACAGATACGCAGTATTTT
- | TRBJ2-5 | - | TRBV14 | CASSQPSEWGETQYF | TGTGCCAGCAGCCAACCCTCGGAGTGGGGAGAGACCCAGTACTTC
few | TRBJ1-6 | - | TRBV19 | CASSNPTATNSPLHF | TGTGCCAGTAGTAACCCGACGGCCACTAATTCACCCCTCCACTTT
many | TRBJ1-5 | TRBD1 | TRBV27 | CASSLLGQGNQPQHF | TGTGCCAGCAGTTTACTAGGACAGGGGAATCAGCCCCAGCATTTT
few | TRBJ2-1 | - | TRBV15 | CATSPGRASNEQFF | TGTGCCACCAGCCCGGGACGAGCGAGCAATGAGCAGTTCTTC
- | TRBJ1-3 | - | TRBV7-2 | CASSSHISSGNTIYF | TGTGCCAGCAGCTCTCACATTAGCTCTGGAAACACCATATATTTT
many | TRBJ1-4 | - | TRBV7-2 | CASSFPGANEKLFF | TGTGCCAGCAGCTTTCCAGGGGCGAATGAAAAACTGTTTTTT
- | TRBJ2-5 | TRBD2 | TRBV19 | CASSPRTSGGPLVLETQYF | TGTGCCAGTAGTCCAAGGACTAGCGGGGGCCCACTCGTGCTAGAGACCCAGTACTTC